These 9 T cell receptor beta chains were sequenced from one sample in a study of Graves' ophthalmopathy and Graves' hyperthyroidism. The authors amplified TCR beta CDR3 regions from RNA transcripts. Second-round multiplex PCR came after a first-round RT-PCR that employed HTBI primers. TCRdb analysed the multiplex PCR reads with MiXCR anew, one entry per CDR3 protein. Among over 150,000 distinct CDR3 sequences, approximately 38% were seen once, and the ten largest hold around 5.8%. Sequenced sample: peripheral blood. These receptors were taken from a woman aged 40 to 50 with Graves' ophthalmopathy.

This clonotype has a count of ten or more. The rearrangement joins TRBV12-3 or TRBV12-4 to TRBJ1-2, with D possibly being TRBD1 (5 bases). CDR3 size: 11 residues. Between the trimmed V and J ends, which lost 5 bases and 10 bases, there was a span of 11 bases. The CDR3 loop is CASSPGTFYTF. CDR3 nucleotides: TGTGCCAGCAGTCCGGGGACTTTCTACACCTTC.

This clonotype was counted many times. V gene TRBV7-3 combines with J gene TRBJ2-2, with D unresolved. Germline lookup yields CDR1 SGHTA and CDR2 FQGTGA. Deletions cut 2 bases from V and 6 bases from J, with 4 bases between. CDR3 length: 12 residues. The CDR3: CASSLWAGELFF. The CDR3 region has the DNA TGTGCCAGCAGCTTATGGGCCGGGGAGCTGTTTTTT. The variable domain in full, completed from reference TRBV7-3 and TRBJ2-2, reads GAGVSQTPSNKVTEKGKYVELRCDPISGHTALYWYRQSLGQGPEFLIYFQGTGAADDSGLPNDRFFAVRPEGSVSTLKIQRTERGDSAVYLCASSLWAGELFFGEGSRLTVL.

This chain connects TRBV6-2 or TRBV6-3 to TRBJ2-7; no clear D gene. From germline, CDR1 is MNHEY and CDR2 SVGEGT. This CDR3 has 14 residues. Trimming cost V 8 bases and J 3 bases, with 17 bases left between them. CDR3 nucleotides: TGTGCCAGCTCGCTTCCAGGTATTGGCTACGAGCAGTACTTC. Translation gives CASSLPGIGYEQYF.

This clonotype was counted at least ten times. J is TRBJ1-1 and V is TRBV7-9, with TRBD1 as a possible D gene (5 bases). The CDR3 runs to 14 residues. From germline, CDR1 is SEHNR and CDR2 FQNEAQ (reference sequence). V shed 2 bases and J shed 3 bases, with 10 bases lying between them. The CDR3 reads CASSLPGRDTEAFF. The CDR3 DNA is TGTGCCAGCAGCTTACCAGGGAGGGACACTGAAGCTTTCTTT.

This CDR3 is CAWTGKNTGELFF. The CDR3 coding sequence is TGTGCCTGGACTGGGAAGAACACCGGGGAGCTGTTTTTT. J is TRBJ2-2 and V is TRBV30; no firm D call. The CDR3 has 13 residues. The ends were cut back, 4 bases at V and 1 base at J, with 7 bases in the middle. CDR1 and CDR2 from the germline V gene are GTSNPN and SVGIG (reference sequence). The variable domain in full, completed from reference TRBV30 and TRBJ2-2, reads SQTIHQWPATLVQPVGSPLSLECTVEGTSNPNLYWYRQAAGRGLQLLFYSVGIGQISSEVPQNLSASRPQDRQFILSSKKLLLSDSGFYLCAWTGKNTGELFFGEGSRLTVL.

The rearrangement joins TRBV7-2 to TRBJ1-2, with 9 bases identical to TRBD1. V shed 2 bases, J shed 4 bases, and the junction held 8 bases outside the gene matches. Germline V CDR1 and CDR2: SGHTA, FQGNSA. The CDR3 consists of 16 residues. The CDR3 DNA reads TGTGCCAGCAGCTTAACGGGGGACAGGGTTGGCTATGGCTACACCTTC. Amino acid sequence: CASSLTGDRVGYGYTF.

This clonotype appeared many times. V gene TRBV6-6 combines with J gene TRBJ2-6; D unclear. CDR3 size: 19 residues. Trimming left V 2 bases short and J 0 bases short, with 17 bases between. Germline V gives CDR1 MNHNY, CDR2 SVGAGI (reference sequence). CDR3 nucleotide sequence: TGTGCCAGCAGTTACCGAAGCCGGGCCATGTTCTCTGGGGCCAACGTCCTGACTTTC. Residues: CASSYRSRAMFSGANVLTF.

This clonotype showed up many times. This sequence joins TRBV7-2 and TRBJ1-3; no reliable D call. This CDR3 comprises 14 residues. Germline V gene sequence: CDR1 SGHTA, CDR2 FQGNSA. V gave up 3 bases and J gave up 3 bases, with 9 bases separating them. The CDR3 nucleotides are TGTGCCAGCAGCTTGTCCGGCCTTGGAAACACCATATATTTT. The encoded protein is CASSLSGLGNTIYF.

The table lists this clonotype with a count of one. In DNA form, the CDR3 reads TGTGCCGGACAGGGGGAAGAGACCCAGTACTTC. As protein: CAGQGEETQYF. The gene calls are TRBV2 and TRBJ2-5, with 10 positions matching TRBD1. Germline V gives CDR1 SNHLY, CDR2 FYNNEI. CDR3 length: 11 amino acids. V lost 11 bases, J lost 3 bases, and 0 bases stayed unmatched.